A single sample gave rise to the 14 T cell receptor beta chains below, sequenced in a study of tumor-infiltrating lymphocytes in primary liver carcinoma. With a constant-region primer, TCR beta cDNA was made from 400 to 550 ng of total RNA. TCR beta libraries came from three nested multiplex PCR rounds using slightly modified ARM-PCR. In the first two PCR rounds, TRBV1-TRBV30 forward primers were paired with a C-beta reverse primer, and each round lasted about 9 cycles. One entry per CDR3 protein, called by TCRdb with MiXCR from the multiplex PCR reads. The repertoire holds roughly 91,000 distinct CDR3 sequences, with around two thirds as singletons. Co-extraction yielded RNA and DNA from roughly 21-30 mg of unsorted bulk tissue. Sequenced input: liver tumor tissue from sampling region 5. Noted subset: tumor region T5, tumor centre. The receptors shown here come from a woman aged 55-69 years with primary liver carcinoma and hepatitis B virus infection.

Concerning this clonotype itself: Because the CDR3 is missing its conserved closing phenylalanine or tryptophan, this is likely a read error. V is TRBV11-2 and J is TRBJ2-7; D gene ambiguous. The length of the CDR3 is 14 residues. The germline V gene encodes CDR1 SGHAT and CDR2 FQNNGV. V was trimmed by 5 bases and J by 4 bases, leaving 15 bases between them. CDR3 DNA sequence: TGTGCCAGCAGCCCCTTGGGCAGCTTATACGAGCAGTACTCC. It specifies CASSPLGSLYEQYS.

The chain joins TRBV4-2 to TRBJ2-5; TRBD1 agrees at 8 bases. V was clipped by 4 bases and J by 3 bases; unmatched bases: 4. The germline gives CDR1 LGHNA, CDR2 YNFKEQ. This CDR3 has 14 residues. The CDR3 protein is CASSRPQGEETQYF. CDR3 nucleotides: TGTGCCAGCAGCCGACCACAGGGGGAAGAGACCCAGTACTTC.

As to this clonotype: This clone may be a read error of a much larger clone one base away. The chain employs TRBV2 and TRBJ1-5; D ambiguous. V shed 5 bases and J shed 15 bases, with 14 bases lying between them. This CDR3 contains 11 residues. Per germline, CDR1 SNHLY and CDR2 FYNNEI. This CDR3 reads CASSQEGSRHF. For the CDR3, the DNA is TGTGCCAGCAGTCAGGAGGGTAGTCGGCATTTT. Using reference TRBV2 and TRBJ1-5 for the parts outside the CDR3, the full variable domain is EPEVTQTPSHQVTQMGQEVILRCVPISNHLYFYWYRQILGQKVEFLVSFYNNEISEKSEIFDDQFSVERPDGSNFTLKIRSTKLEDSAMYFCASSQEGSRHFGDGTRLSIL.

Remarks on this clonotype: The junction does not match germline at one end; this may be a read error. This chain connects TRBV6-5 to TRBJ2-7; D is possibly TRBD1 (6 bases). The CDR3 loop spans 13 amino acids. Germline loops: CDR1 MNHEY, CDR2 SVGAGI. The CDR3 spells CASSHPQGSEQYF. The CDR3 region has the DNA TGTGCCAGCAGCCACCCTCAGGGGAGCGAGCAATACTTC.

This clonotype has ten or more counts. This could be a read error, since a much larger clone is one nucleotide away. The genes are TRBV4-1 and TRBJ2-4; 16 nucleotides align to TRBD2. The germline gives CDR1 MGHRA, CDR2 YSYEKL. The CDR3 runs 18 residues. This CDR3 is CASSLGLAGGPAKTIQYF. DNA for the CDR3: TGCGCCAGCAGCCTGGGACTAGCGGGAGGGCCGGCCAAAACCATTCAGTACTTC.

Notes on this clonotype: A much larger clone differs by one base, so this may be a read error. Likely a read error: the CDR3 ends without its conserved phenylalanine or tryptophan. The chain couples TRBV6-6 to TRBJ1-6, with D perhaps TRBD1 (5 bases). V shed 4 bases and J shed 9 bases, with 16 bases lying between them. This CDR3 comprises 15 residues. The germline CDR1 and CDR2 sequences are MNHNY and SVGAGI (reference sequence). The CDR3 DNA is TGTGCCAGCAGTTCCCTTTGGGGGGGACCTTCACCCCTCCACCTT. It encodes CASSSLWGGPSPLHL.

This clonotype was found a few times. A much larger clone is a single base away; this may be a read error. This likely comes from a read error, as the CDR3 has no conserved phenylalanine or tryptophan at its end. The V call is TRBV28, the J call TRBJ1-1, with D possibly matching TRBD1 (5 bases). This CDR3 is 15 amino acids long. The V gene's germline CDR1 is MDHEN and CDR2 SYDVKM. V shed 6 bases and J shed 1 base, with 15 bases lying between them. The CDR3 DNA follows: TGTGCCAGCAGCGGACATCGGGAGGGGAACACTGAAGCTTTCTCT. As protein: CASSGHREGNTEAFS.

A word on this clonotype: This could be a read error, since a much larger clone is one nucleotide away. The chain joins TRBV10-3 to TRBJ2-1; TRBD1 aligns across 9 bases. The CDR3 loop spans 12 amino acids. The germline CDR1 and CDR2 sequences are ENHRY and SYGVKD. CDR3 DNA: TGTGCCATTCAGGGACAGGGTGATGAGCACTTCTTC. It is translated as CAIQGQGDEHFF.

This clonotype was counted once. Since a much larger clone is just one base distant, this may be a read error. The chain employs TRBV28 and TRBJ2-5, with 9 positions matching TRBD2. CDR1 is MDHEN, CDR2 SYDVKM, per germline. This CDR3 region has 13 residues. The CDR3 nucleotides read TGTGTCAGCAGTGGGACTAGCTGGGAGACCCAGTACTTC. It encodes CVSSGTSWETQYF.

CDR3 amino acids: CASSSLRGSEKLFF. The CDR3, as DNA: TGTGCCAGCAGCTCCTTGAGGGGTAGCGAAAAACTGTTTTTT. This sequence joins TRBV7-2 and TRBJ1-4; TRBD1 is a possible D gene (5 bases). This CDR3 is 14 amino acids long. The germline CDR1 and CDR2 sequences are SGHTA and FQGNSA. V was shortened by 4 bases and J by 8 bases, with 14 bases between the two germline ends.

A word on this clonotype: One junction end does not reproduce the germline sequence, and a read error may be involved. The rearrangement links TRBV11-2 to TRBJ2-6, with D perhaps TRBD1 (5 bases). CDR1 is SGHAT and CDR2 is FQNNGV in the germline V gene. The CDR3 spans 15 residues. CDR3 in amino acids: CDSSATSSGANVMTF. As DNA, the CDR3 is TGTGACAGCAGCGCGACGAGCTCTGGGGCCAACGTCATGACTTTC.

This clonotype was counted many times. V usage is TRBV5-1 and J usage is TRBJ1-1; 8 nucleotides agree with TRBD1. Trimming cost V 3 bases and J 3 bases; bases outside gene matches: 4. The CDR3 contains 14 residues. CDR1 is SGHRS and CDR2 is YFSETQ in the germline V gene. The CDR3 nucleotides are TGCGCCAGCAGCTCGACAGGGGTGGACACTGAAGCTTTCTTT. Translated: CASSSTGVDTEAFF.

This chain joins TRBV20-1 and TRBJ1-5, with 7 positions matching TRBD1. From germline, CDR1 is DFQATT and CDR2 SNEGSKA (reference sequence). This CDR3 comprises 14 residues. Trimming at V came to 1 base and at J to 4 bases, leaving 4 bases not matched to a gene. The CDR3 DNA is TGCAGTGCTAGAGTAGGGACAGTAAATCAGCCCCAGCATTTT. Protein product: CSARVGTVNQPQHF.

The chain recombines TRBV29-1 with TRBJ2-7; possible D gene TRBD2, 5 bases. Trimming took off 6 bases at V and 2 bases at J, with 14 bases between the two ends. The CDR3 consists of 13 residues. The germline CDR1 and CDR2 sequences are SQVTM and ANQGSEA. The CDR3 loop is CSVVSGMAYEQYF. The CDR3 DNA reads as TGCAGCGTCGTCTCCGGGATGGCCTACGAGCAGTACTTC.